The clone carrying this T cell receptor beta chain was counted once. Its antigen is currently unknown. Just one base apart from a much larger clone, this may be a read error. Lacking the conserved final phenylalanine or tryptophan, this CDR3 likely reflects a read error. The entry originates in a study of regulatory T cells in long-lasting Graves disease. Study-wide results and caveats: Newly diagnosed patients had higher TCR diversity than persistent Graves' patients did. Authors noted too few samples as a limitation. Persistent disease favored TRBV28, TRBJ1-2 and TRBJ2-5. Sampling was limited to peripheral blood rather than thyroid tissue.

The sample's time point: persistent/refractory GD, antithyroid drugs over 5 years with positive TRAb. Preparation of the TCR library used RNA extracted from PBMCs. The CDR3 contains 15 residues. Germline V gene data show CDR1 as SNHLY and CDR2 as FYNNEI. V was trimmed by 4 bases and J by 6 bases, leaving 18 bases between them. Building the TCR beta libraries relied on iRepertoire HTBI primers, and CDR3 regions underwent Arm-PCR. TCRdb processed the multiplex PCR reads anew with MiXCR; each CDR3 protein has one entry. The repertoire includes about 660,000 distinct CDR3 sequences, about 30% of them detected once, and around 40% sits in the top ten.

This chain connects TRBV2 to TRBJ1-2; no clear D gene. The sample in question was peripheral blood mononuclear cells (PBMCs), obtained when the disease was refractory, from a patient treated with antithyroid drugs. The TCR comes from a female donor with Graves disease. The CDR3 reads CASSGGPLSGNGYTL. The CDR3 DNA reads as TGTGCCAGCAGTGGGGGTCCACTGTCGGGTAATGGCTACACCCTC.